Listed below are T cell receptor beta chains from one sample, sequenced in a study of T-cell memory formation after mild COVID-19. MiXCR, run by TCRdb on the 5' RACE reads, gives a single entry per CDR3 protein. The data show about 560,000 distinct CDR3 sequences, with roughly a fifth seen just once and 7% to 9% held by the top ten. What was sequenced was PBMCs or a T cell subset sorted from them (not recorded which). Every receptor here comes from an adult woman who had mild COVID-19 (a few samples of this study predate the infection). Cell type and time point are not known. CDR3s include the opening cysteine and the closing phenylalanine or tryptophan.

v_gene	j_gene	CDR3aa
TRBV6-2/TRBV6-3	TRBJ2-7	CASSYSTVGIYEQYF
TRBV5-1	TRBJ2-2	CASRPSTGYTGELFF
TRBV20-1	TRBJ1-5	CSARDETGHSNQPQHF
TRBV7-7	TRBJ2-5	CASGSASGTQYF
TRBV7-9	TRBJ1-2	CASSGTGGLYGYTF
TRBV7-9	TRBJ1-1	CASSPDLGLNTEAFF
TRBV7-8	TRBJ2-5	CASSAAGRRETQYF
TRBV6-5	TRBJ1-1	CASRAGQGSTEAFF
TRBV4-2	TRBJ2-2	CASSRGTDYYGELFF
TRBV4-2	TRBJ2-1	CASGAGELDEQFF
TRBV7-2	TRBJ2-5	CASGQKVPETQYF
TRBV6-1	TRBJ1-2	CASSITGTGFINGYTF
TRBV9	TRBJ2-3	CASSTGNTDTQYF